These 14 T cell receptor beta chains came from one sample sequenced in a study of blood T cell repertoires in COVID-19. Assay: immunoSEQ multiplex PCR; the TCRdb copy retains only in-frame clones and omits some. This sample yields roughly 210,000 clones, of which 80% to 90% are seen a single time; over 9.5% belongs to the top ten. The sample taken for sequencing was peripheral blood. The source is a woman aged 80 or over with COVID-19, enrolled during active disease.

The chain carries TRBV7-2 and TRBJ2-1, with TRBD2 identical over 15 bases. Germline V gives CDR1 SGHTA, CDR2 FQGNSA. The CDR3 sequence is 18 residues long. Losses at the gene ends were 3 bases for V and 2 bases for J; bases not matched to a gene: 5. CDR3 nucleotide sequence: TGTGCCAGCAGCTTTGGACTAGCGGGGGGGCTTGCCTACAATGAGCAGTTCTTC. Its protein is CASSFGLAGGLAYNEQFF.

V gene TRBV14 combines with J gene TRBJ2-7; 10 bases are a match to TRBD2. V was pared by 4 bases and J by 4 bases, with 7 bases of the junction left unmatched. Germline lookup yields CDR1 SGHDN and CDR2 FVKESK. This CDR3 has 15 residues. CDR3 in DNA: TGTGCCAGCAGCCCCCTTAGCGGGGGGCTGTACGAGCAGTACTTC. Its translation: CASSPLSGGLYEQYF.

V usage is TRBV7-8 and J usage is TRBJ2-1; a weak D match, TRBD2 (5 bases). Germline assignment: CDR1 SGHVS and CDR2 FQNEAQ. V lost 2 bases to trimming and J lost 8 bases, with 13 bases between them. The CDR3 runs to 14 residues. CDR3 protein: CASSLTEARDEQFF. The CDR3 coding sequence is TGTGCCAGCAGCTTAACGGAGGCACGGGATGAGCAGTTCTTC.

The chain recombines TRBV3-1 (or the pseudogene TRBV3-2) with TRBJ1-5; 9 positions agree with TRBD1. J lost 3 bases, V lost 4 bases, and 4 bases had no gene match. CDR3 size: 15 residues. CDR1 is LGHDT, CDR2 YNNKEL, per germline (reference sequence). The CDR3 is CASSLGTGINQPQHF. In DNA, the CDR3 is TGTGCCAGCAGCCTAGGGACAGGGATCAATCAGCCCCAGCATTTT.

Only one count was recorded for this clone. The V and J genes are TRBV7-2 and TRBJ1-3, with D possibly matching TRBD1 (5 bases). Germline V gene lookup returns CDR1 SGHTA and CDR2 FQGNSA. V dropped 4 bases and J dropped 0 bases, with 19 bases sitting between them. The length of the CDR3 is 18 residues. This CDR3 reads CASSSQDTKSFSGNTIYF. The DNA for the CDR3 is TGTGCCAGCAGCTCTCAGGACACCAAATCTTTCTCTGGAAACACCATATATTTT.

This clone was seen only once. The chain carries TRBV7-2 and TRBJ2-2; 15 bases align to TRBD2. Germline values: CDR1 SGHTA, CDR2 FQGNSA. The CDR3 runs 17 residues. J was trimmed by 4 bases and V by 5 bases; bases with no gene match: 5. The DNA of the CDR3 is TGTGCCAGCAGCCTAGGGACTAGCGGGGGGATCACCGGGGAGCTGTTTTTT. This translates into CASSLGTSGGITGELFF.

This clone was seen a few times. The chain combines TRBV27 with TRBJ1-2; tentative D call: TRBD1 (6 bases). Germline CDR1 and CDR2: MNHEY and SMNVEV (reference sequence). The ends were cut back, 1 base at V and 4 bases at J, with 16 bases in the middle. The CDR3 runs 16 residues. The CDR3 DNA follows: TGTGCCAGCAGTTTATGGGGGGCCCCGGGAGGCTATGGCTACACCTTC. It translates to CASSLWGAPGGYGYTF.

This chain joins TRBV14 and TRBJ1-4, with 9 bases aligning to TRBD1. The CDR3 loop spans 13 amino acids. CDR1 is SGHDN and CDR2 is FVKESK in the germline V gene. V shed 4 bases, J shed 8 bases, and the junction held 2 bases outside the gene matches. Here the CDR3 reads CASSRGQGEKLFF. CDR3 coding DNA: TGTGCCAGCAGCCGCGGACAGGGGGAAAAACTGTTTTTT.

CDR3 coding DNA: TGTGCCAGCTCACCCCTAATTGAAGCTTTCTTT. This sequence encodes CASSPLIEAFF. The chain recombines TRBV18 with TRBJ1-1, with D unresolved. CDR1 and CDR2 (germline): KGHSH, LQKENI. The V end was cut by 3 bases, the J end by 7 bases, with 6 bases between. The CDR3 runs to 11 residues.

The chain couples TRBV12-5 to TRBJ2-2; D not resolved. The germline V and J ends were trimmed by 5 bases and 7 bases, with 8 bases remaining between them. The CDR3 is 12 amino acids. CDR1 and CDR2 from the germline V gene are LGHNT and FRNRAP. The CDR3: CASGLSGGELFF. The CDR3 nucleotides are TGTGCTAGTGGTCTATCCGGCGGGGAGCTGTTTTTT.

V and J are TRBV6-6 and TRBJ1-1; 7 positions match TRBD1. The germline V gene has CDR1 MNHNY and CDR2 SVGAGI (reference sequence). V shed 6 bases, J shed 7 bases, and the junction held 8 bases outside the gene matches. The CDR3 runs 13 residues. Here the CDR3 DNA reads TGTGCCAGCAGCCGTACAGGGGACAGTGAAGCTTTCTTT. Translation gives CASSRTGDSEAFF.

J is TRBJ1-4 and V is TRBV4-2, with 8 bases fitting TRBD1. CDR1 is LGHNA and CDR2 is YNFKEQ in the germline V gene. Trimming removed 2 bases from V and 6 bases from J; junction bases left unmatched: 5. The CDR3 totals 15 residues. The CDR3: CASSQLGQGDEKLFF. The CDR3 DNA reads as TGTGCCAGCAGCCAACTTGGACAGGGAGATGAAAAACTGTTTTTT.

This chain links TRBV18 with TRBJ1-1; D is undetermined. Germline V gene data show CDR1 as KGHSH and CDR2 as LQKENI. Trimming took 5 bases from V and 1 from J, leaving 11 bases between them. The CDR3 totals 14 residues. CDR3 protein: CASSFDKPNTEAFF. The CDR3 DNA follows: TGTGCCAGCTCATTTGACAAACCGAACACTGAAGCTTTCTTT. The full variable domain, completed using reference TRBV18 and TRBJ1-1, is NAGVMQNPRHLVRRRGQEARLRCSPMKGHSHVYWYRQLPEEGLKFMVYLQKENIIDESGMPKERFSAEFPKEGPSILRIQQVVRGDSAAYFCASSFDKPNTEAFFGQGTRLTVV.

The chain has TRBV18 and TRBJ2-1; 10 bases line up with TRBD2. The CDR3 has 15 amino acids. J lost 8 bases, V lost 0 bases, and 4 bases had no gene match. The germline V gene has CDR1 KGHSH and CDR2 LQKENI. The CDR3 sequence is CASSPPSSGGDEQFF. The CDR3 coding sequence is TGTGCCAGCTCACCACCGTCTAGCGGGGGCGATGAGCAGTTCTTC.